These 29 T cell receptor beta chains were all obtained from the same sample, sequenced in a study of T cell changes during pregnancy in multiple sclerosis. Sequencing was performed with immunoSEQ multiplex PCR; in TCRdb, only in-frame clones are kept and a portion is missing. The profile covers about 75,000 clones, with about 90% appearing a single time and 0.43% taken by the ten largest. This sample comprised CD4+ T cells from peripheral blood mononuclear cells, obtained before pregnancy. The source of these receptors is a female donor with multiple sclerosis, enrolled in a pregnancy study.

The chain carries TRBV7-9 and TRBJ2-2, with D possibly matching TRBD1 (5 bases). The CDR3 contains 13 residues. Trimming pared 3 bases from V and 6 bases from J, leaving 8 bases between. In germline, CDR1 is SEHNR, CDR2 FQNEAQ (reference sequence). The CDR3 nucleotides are TGTGCCAGCAGCTTCAGGGTGGCCGGGGAGCTGTTTTTT. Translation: CASSFRVAGELFF. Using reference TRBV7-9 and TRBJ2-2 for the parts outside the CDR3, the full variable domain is DTGVSQNPRHKITKRGQNVTFRCDPISEHNRLYWYRQTLGQGPEFLTYFQNEAQLEKSRLLSDRFSAERPKGSFSTLEIQRTEQGDSAMYLCASSFRVAGELFFGEGSRLTVL.

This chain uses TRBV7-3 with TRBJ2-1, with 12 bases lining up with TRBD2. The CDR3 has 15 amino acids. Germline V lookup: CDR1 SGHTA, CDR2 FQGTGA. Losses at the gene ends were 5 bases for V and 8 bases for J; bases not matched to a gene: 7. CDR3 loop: CASSPTSGRTYEQFF. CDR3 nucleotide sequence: TGTGCCAGCAGCCCGACTAGCGGGAGAACTTATGAGCAGTTCTTC.

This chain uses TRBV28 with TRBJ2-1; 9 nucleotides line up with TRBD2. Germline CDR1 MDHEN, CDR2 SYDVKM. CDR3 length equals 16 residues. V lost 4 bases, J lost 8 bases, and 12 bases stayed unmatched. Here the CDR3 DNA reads TGTGCCAGCAGTTCACCATGGGCTAGCGGGACGGATGAGCAGTTCTTC. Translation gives CASSSPWASGTDEQFF.

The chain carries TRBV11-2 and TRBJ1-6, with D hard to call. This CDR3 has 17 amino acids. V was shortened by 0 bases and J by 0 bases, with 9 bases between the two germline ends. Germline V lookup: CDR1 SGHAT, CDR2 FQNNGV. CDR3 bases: TGTGCCAGCAGCTTAGAGGGTGACAACTCCTATAATTCACCCCTCCACTTT. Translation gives CASSLEGDNSYNSPLHF.

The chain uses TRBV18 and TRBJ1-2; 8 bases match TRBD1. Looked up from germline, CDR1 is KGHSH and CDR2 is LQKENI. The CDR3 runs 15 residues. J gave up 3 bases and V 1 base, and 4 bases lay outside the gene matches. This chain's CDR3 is CASSPRIQGDYGYTF. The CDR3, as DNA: TGTGCCAGCTCACCACGGATACAGGGGGACTATGGCTACACCTTC. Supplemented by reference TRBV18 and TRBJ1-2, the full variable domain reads NAGVMQNPRHLVRRRGQEARLRCSPMKGHSHVYWYRQLPEEGLKFMVYLQKENIIDESGMPKERFSAEFPKEGPSILRIQQVVRGDSAAYFCASSPRIQGDYGYTFGSGTRLTVV.

The CDR3 loop is CASSSAGGTDTQYF. As DNA, the CDR3 is TGTGCCAGCAGCTCAGCGGGAGGTACAGATACGCAGTATTTT. The V and J genes are TRBV7-2 and TRBJ2-3; 9 nucleotides agree with TRBD2. The CDR3 runs 14 residues. J gave up 3 bases and V 4 bases, and 2 bases lay outside the gene matches. CDR1 is SGHTA, CDR2 FQGNSA, per germline.

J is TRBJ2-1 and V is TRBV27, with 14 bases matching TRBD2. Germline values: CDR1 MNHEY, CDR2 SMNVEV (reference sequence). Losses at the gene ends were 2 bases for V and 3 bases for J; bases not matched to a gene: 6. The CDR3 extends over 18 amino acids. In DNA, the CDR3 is TGTGCCAGCAGTTTAAGCTTCGGACTAGCGGGAGGCTACAATGAGCAGTTCTTC. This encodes CASSLSFGLAGGYNEQFF.

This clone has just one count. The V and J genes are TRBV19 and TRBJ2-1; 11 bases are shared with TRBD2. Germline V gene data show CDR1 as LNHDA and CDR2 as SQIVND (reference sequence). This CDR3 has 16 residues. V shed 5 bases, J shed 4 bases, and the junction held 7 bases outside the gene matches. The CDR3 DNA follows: TGTGCCAGTAGTTTGCTAGCGGGGGGCTTATACAATGAGCAGTTCTTC. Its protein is CASSLLAGGLYNEQFF.

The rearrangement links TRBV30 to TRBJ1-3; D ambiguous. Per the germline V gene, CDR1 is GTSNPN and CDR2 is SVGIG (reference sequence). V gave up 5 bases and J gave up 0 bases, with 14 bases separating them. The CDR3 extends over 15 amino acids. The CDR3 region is CAWSLFGNSGNTIYF. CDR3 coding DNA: TGTGCCTGGTCTTTGTTTGGCAACTCTGGAAACACCATATATTTT.

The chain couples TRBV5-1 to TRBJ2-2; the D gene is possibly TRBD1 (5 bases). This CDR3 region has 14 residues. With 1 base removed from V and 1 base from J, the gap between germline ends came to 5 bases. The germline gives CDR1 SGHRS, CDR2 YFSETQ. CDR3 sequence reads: CASSLRGNTGELFF. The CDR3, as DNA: TGCGCCAGCAGCTTGAGGGGGAACACCGGGGAGCTGTTTTTT.

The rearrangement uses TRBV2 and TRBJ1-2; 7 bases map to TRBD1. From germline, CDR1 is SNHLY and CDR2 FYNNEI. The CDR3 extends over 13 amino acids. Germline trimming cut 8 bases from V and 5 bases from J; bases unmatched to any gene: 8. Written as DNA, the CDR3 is TGTGCCAGCCTCCGGGACAGCTTTTATGGCTACACCTTC. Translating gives CASLRDSFYGYTF.

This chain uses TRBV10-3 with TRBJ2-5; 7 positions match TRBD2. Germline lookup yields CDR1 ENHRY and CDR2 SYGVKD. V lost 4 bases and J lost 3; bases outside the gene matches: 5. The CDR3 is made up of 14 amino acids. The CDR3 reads CAISAVGGEETQYF. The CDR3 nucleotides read TGTGCCATCAGTGCGGTGGGGGGGGAAGAGACCCAGTACTTC.

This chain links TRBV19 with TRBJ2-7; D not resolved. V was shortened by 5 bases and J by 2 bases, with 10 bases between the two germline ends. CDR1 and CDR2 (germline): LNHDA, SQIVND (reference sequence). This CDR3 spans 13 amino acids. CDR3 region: CASSLSLPYEQYF. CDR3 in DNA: TGTGCCAGTAGTTTGTCACTACCCTACGAGCAGTACTTC.

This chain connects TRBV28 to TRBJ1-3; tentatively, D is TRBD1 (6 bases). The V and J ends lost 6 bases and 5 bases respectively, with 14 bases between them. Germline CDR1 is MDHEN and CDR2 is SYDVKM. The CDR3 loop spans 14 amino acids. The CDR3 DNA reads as TGTGCCAGCAGCCACAGGGTTAGGCGAAACACCATATATTTT. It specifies CASSHRVRRNTIYF. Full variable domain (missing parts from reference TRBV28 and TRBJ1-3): DVKVTQSSRYLVKRTGEKVFLECVQDMDHENMFWYRQDPGLGLRLIYFSYDVKMKEKGDIPEGYSVSREKKERFSLILESASTNQTSMYLCASSHRVRRNTIYFGEGSWLTVV.

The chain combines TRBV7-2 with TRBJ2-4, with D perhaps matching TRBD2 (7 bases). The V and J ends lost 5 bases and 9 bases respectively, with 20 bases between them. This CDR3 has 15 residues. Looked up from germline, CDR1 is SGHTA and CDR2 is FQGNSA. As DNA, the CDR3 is TGTGCCAGCAGCCAGGGGCCGGGGGGCGTGGCCATTCAGTACTTC. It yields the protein CASSQGPGGVAIQYF. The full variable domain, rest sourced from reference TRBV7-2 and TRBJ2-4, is GAGVSQSPSNKVTEKGKDVELRCDPISGHTALYWYRQSLGQGLEFLIYFQGNSAPDKSGLPSDRFSAERTGGSVSTLTIQRTQQEDSAVYLCASSQGPGGVAIQYFGAGTRLSVL.

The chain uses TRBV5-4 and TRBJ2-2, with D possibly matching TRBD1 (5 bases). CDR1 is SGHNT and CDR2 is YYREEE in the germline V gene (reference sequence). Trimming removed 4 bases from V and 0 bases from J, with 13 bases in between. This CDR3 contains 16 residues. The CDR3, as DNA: TGTGCCAGCAGCCTTTCCAAACAGGCGAACACCGGGGAGCTGTTTTTT. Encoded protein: CASSLSKQANTGELFF. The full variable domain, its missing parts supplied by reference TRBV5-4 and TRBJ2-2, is ETGVTQSPTHLIKTRGQQVTLRCSSQSGHNTVSWYQQALGQGPQFIFQYYREEENGRGNFPPRFSGLQFPNYSSELNVNALELDDSALYLCASSLSKQANTGELFFGEGSRLTVL.

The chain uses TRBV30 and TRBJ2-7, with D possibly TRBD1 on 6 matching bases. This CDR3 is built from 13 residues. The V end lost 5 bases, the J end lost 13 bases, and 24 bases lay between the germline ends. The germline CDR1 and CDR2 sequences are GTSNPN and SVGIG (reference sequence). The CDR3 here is CAWVGRTGTPIYF. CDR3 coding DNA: TGTGCCTGGGTAGGGAGAACCGGGACACCTATATACTTC.

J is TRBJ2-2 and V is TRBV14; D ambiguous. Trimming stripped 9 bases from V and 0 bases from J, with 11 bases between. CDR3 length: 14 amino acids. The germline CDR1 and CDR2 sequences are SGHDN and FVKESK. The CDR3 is CASKTLSNTGELFF. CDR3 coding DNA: TGTGCCAGTAAGACACTCTCGAACACCGGGGAGCTGTTTTTT. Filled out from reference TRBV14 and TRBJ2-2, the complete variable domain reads EAGVTQFPSHSVIEKGQTVTLRCDPISGHDNLYWYRRVMGKEIKFLLHFVKESKQDESGMPNNRFLAERTGGTYSTLKVQPAELEDSGVYFCASKTLSNTGELFFGEGSRLTVL.

The CDR3, as DNA: TGTGCCAGCAGTGAAGAGGGTGGGAGGCTACGAGGTGAAGCTTTCTTT. It codes for CASSEEGGRLRGEAFF. J is TRBJ1-1 and V is TRBV6-1; D not resolved. CDR3 size: 16 residues. V lost 1 base to trimming and J lost 7 bases, with 19 bases between them. Germline CDR1 reads MNHNS; CDR2 reads SASEGT.

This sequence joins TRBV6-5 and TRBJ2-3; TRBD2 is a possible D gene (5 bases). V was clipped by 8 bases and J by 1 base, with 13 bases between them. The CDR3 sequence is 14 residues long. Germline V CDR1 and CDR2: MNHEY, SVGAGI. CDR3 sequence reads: CASSAPGGTDTQYF. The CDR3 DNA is TGTGCCAGCTCCGCGCCCGGGGGCACAGATACGCAGTATTTT.

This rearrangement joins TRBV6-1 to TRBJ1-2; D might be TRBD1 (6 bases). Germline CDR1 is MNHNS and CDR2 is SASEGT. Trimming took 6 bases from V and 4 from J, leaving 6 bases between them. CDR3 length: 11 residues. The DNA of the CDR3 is TGTGCCAGCAGACAGGGCTATGGCTACACCTTC. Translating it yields CASRQGYGYTF.

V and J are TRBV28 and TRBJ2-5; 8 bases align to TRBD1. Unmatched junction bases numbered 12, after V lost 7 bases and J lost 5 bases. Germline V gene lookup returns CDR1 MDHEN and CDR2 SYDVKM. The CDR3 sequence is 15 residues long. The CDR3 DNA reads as TGTGCCAGCACCACATTCAGGGGGCTGGGGGAGACCCAGTACTTC. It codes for CASTTFRGLGETQYF.

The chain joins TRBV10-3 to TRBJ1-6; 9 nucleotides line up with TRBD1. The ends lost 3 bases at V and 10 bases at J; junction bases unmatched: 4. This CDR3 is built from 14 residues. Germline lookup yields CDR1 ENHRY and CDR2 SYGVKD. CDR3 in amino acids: CAISEDRGESPLHF. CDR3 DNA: TGTGCCATCAGTGAAGACAGGGGGGAATCACCCCTCCACTTT.

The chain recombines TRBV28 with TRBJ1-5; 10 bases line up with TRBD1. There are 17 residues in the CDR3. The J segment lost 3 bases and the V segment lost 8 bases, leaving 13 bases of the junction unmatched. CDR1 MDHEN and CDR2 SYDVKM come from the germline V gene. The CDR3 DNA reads TGTGCCAGCCCACCTTCCGGGACAGGGGTCTTCAATCAGCCCCAGCATTTT. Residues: CASPPSGTGVFNQPQHF.

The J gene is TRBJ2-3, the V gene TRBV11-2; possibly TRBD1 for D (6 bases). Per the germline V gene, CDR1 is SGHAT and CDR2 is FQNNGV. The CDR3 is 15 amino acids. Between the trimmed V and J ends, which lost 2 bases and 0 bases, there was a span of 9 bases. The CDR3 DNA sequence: TGTGCCAGCAGCTTAATTGGACAGAGCACAGATACGCAGTATTTT. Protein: CASSLIGQSTDTQYF.

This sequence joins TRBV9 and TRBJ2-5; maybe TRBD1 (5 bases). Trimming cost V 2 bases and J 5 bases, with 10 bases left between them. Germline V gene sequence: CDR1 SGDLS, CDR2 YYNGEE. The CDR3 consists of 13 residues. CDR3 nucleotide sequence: TGTGCCAGCAGCGTCCAGGGTCGTGAGACCCAGTACTTC. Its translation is CASSVQGRETQYF.

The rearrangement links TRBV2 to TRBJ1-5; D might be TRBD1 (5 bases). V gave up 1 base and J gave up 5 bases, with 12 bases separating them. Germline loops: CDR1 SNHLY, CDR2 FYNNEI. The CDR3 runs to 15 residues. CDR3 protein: CASSEGGTVYQPQHF. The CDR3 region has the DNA TGTGCCAGCAGTGAAGGAGGGACTGTTTATCAGCCCCAGCATTTT.

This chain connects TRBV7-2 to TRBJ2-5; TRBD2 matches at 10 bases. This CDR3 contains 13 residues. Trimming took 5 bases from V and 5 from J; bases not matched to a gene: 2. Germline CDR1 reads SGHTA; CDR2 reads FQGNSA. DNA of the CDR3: TGTGCCAGCAGCCGACTAGCGGGCGAGACCCAGTACTTC. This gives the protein CASSRLAGETQYF.

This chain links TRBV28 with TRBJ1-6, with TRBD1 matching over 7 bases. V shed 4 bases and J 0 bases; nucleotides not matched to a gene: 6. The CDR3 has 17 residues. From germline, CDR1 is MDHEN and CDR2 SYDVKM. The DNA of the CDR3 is TGTGCCAGCAGTTCCAACACAGGGGCCTCCTATAATTCACCCCTCCACTTT. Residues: CASSSNTGASYNSPLHF.